These 29 T cell receptor beta chains were sequenced from one sample in a study of CDR3 diversity in severe acne. TCRdb re-derived calls from the PCR reads in MiXCR, one entry per CDR3 protein. Among roughly 100,000 distinct CDR3 sequences listed, 45% to 60% were seen once. The sample consisted of blood. The source of these receptors is a male donor with acne.

The sample holds one count of this clonotype. The chain links TRBV25-1 to TRBJ1-2; D ambiguous. The CDR3 spans 14 residues. V was pared by 5 bases and J by 8 bases, with 18 bases between. Germline lookup yields CDR1 MGHDK and CDR2 SYGVNS. CDR3 sequence: CASSYAPDIDGYTF. The CDR3 nucleotides read TGTGCCAGCAGTTACGCCCCTGACATTGACGGCTACACCTTC.

The chain uses TRBV4-2 and TRBJ2-3; 8 nucleotides align to TRBD2. Germline CDR1 and CDR2: LGHNA and YNFKEQ. This CDR3 is built from 17 residues. Trimming at V came to 1 base and at J to 5 bases, leaving 11 bases not matched to a gene. In DNA, the CDR3 is TGTGCCAGCAGCCAAGTAATTTCAGCGGGAGCCGGAGATACGCAGTATTTT. Translating it yields CASSQVISAGAGDTQYF.

By share of the sample, this clonotype is medium-sized. The V call is TRBV20-1, the J call TRBJ2-5, with 14 bases aligning to TRBD2. Unmatched junction bases numbered 3, after V lost 6 bases and J lost 3 bases. The CDR3 loop spans 14 amino acids. The germline V gene has CDR1 DFQATT and CDR2 SNEGSKA (reference sequence). CDR3 nucleotide sequence: TGCAGTGCCCCGGGACTAGCGGGAGAAGAGACCCAGTACTTC. This encodes CSAPGLAGEETQYF.

The chain employs TRBV6-1 and TRBJ2-3; TRBD2 might be the D (5 bases). Trimming pared 0 bases from V and 0 bases from J, leaving 16 bases between. Germline V gene sequence: CDR1 MNHNS, CDR2 SASEGT. The CDR3 has 18 residues. The DNA of the CDR3 is TGTGCCAGCAGTGAAGCTGGGTATCGAGGGTCTAGCACAGATACGCAGTATTTT. Translated: CASSEAGYRGSSTDTQYF.

This clonotype is labeled medium-sized. The V gene is TRBV7-2, the J gene TRBJ2-3, with D hard to call. The germline V gene has CDR1 SGHTA and CDR2 FQGNSA. The CDR3 is made up of 13 amino acids. V lost 0 bases and J 8 bases, leaving 9 bases between the germline ends. CDR3 coding DNA: TGTGCCAGCAGCTTAGCTACAAGGAGTACGCAGTATTTT. The encoded protein is CASSLATRSTQYF.

This clonotype was found once. The chain recombines TRBV7-2 with TRBJ1-2; D may be TRBD1 (5 bases). Germline loops: CDR1 SGHTA, CDR2 FQGNSA. This CDR3 is built from 14 residues. V lost 7 bases and J 2 bases, leaving 14 bases between the germline ends. The CDR3 sequence: CASTIGADNYGYTF. CDR3 nucleotides: TGTGCCAGCACCATCGGGGCGGACAACTATGGCTACACCTTC.

This clonotype was observed at least ten times. The chain's CDR3 is CASSLGGNYGYTF. The CDR3 coding sequence is TGTGCCAGCAGCTTGGGGGGTAACTATGGCTACACCTTC. The rearrangement joins TRBV5-4 to TRBJ1-2; D gene uncertain. The CDR3 totals 13 residues. Trimming removed 0 bases from V and 1 base from J, with 4 bases in between. Germline values: CDR1 SGHNT, CDR2 YYREEE (reference sequence).

Only one count was recorded for this clonotype. The CDR3, as DNA: TGTGCCAGCAGCTGGTCTCCGGCACGGCAGGGGGCATACACTGAAGCTTTCTTT. This sequence encodes CASSWSPARQGAYTEAFF. The chain employs TRBV4-2 and TRBJ1-1; 8 nucleotides align to TRBD1. Germline V gene lookup returns CDR1 LGHNA and CDR2 YNFKEQ. The CDR3 extends over 18 amino acids. V trimming: 5 bases; J trimming: 3 bases; junction bases outside the gene matches: 17.

This chain joins TRBV28 and TRBJ2-3; 7 positions agree with TRBD2. J was trimmed by 0 bases and V by 7 bases; bases with no gene match: 7. This CDR3 has 15 residues. CDR1 is MDHEN, CDR2 SYDVKM, per germline. The CDR3 coding sequence is TGTGCCAGCACTGTGGCGGGAGTAAGCACAGATACGCAGTATTTT. This codes for CASTVAGVSTDTQYF.

Here the CDR3 reads CASNYGRGSNQPQHF. For the CDR3, the DNA is TGTGCCAGCAATTACGGCAGGGGCTCCAATCAGCCCCAGCATTTT. The chain combines TRBV2 with TRBJ1-5; D is possibly TRBD1 (6 bases). The CDR3 extends over 15 amino acids. The V end lost 7 bases, the J end lost 3 bases, and 16 bases lay between the germline ends. Germline CDR1 and CDR2: SNHLY and FYNNEI.

As to this clonotype: This clone may be a read error of a much larger clone one base away. The CDR3 end shows no conserved phenylalanine or tryptophan, and so a read error is likely. CDR3: CASSPAGTGTNEQFS. DNA of the CDR3: TGCGCCAGCAGCCCCGCCGGGACAGGGACGAATGAGCAGTTCTCC. The chain carries TRBV5-1 and TRBJ2-1, with 9 positions matching TRBD1. Germline-derived CDR1 and CDR2 are SGHRS and YFSETQ. The CDR3 spans 15 residues. With 4 bases clipped from V and 7 bases from J, the junction kept 9 bases outside the gene matches.

V usage is TRBV7-2 and J usage is TRBJ1-1; 7 bases align to TRBD1. From germline, CDR1 is SGHTA and CDR2 FQGNSA. The V gene end was trimmed by 1 base and the J gene end by 5 bases; junction bases not matched to a gene: 1. The CDR3 runs 13 residues. This CDR3 is CASSLDRGTEAFF. As DNA, the CDR3 is TGTGCCAGCAGCTTAGACAGGGGTACTGAAGCTTTCTTT.

This clonotype was seen ten or more times. The chain has TRBV5-1 and TRBJ2-7; D may be TRBD2 (5 bases). The CDR3 extends over 14 amino acids. Germline V gives CDR1 SGHRS, CDR2 YFSETQ. The CDR3 nucleotides are TGCGCCAGCAGCTTGGTAGTTAAACCACTCCCGGAGGTAGTC. Translating gives CASSLVVKPLPEVV.

V gene TRBV7-8 combines with J gene TRBJ2-7, with 9 bases fitting TRBD2. J was trimmed by 4 bases and V by 5 bases; bases with no gene match: 3. This CDR3 spans 13 amino acids. Germline CDR1 and CDR2: SGHVS and FQNEAQ. The CDR3 loop reads CASSEGLAYEQYF. The CDR3 DNA reads as TGTGCCAGCAGCGAGGGACTAGCTTACGAGCAGTACTTC.

The chain is built from TRBV5-6 and TRBJ1-3; D gene ambiguous. Germline V CDR1 and CDR2: SGHDT, YYEEEE. CDR3 size: 16 residues. The germline V and J ends were trimmed by 4 bases and 0 bases, with 14 bases remaining between them. The CDR3 bases are TGTGCCAGCAGCCAACCGGGCGTCTACTCTGGAAACACCATATATTTT. Protein: CASSQPGVYSGNTIYF.

This clonotype was counted only a few times. This rearrangement joins TRBV29-1 to TRBJ2-6, with D possibly called TRBD1 or TRBD2 (5 bases each). V was clipped by 0 bases and J by 1 base, with 10 bases between them. This CDR3 has 16 amino acids. Germline-derived CDR1 and CDR2 are SQVTM and ANQGSEA. Here the CDR3 reads CSVEERGRSGANVLTF. The CDR3 region has the DNA TGCAGCGTTGAAGAGAGGGGCAGGTCTGGGGCCAACGTCCTGACTTTC.

The rearrangement uses TRBV7-3 and TRBJ2-7; D may be TRBD1 (5 bases). V was pared by 5 bases and J by 3 bases, with 8 bases between. The CDR3 is made up of 12 amino acids. The V gene's germline CDR1 is SGHTA and CDR2 FQGTGA. Here the CDR3 reads CASSPDNYEQYF. In DNA, the CDR3 is TGTGCCAGCAGCCCGGACAACTACGAGCAGTACTTC.

On this clonotype: A much larger clone lies one base from this, so it may be a read error. The rearrangement joins TRBV10-1 to TRBJ2-7; no clear D gene. CDR3 length equals 13 residues. The germline CDR1 and CDR2 sequences are WNHNN and SYGVQD (reference sequence). Trimming took off 6 bases at V and 7 bases at J, with 16 bases between the two ends. The CDR3 region has the DNA TGCGCCAGCAGCCACGACACGTCGGGTGAGCAGTACTTC. Amino acid sequence: CASSHDTSGEQYF.

This chain joins TRBV11-1 and TRBJ2-2, with 9 bases lining up with TRBD1. With V trimmed by 5 bases and J by 0 bases, 1 base remained unmatched. Germline-derived CDR1 and CDR2 are SGHAT and FQDESV (reference sequence). This CDR3 region has 15 residues. This CDR3 is CASSGDRANTGELFF. CDR3 nucleotides: TGTGCCAGCAGCGGGGACAGGGCGAACACCGGGGAGCTGTTTTTT.

This chain uses TRBV11-2 with TRBJ2-5; 11 bases map to TRBD2. The CDR3 is 16 amino acids. The J segment lost 5 bases and the V segment lost 1 base, leaving 6 bases of the junction unmatched. Germline V gene data show CDR1 as SGHAT and CDR2 as FQNNGV. The CDR3 bases are TGTGCCAGCAGCTTAGGGGGACGGACTAGCGGGGAGACCCAGTACTTC. This encodes CASSLGGRTSGETQYF.

This clonotype was seen repeatedly, ten times or more. The chain is built from TRBV20-1 and TRBJ1-1; weak D call: TRBD1 (6 bases). Germline assignment: CDR1 DFQATT and CDR2 SNEGSKA (reference sequence). The CDR3 is 15 residues long. With 0 bases removed from V and 1 base from J, the gap between germline ends came to 12 bases. CDR3 DNA sequence: TGCAGTGCTAGAGATGCAGGGGTGCCGAACACTGAAGCTTTCTTT. Translating it yields CSARDAGVPNTEAFF.

This clonotype was detected many times. This sequence joins TRBV20-1 and TRBJ2-6, with TRBD1 identical over 7 bases. Per the germline V gene, CDR1 is DFQATT and CDR2 is SNEGSKA (reference sequence). The length of the CDR3 is 15 residues. V lost 6 bases to trimming and J lost 0 bases; unmatched junction nucleotides: 5. DNA of the CDR3: TGCAGTGCAAAGACAGGGCCCTCTGGGGCCAACGTCCTGACTTTC. Translating it yields CSAKTGPSGANVLTF.

This clonotype was recorded a few times. The CDR3 DNA is TGTGCCAGCACCCAGACAGGGGTCTACGAGCAGTACTTC. Translation gives CASTQTGVYEQYF. The chain uses TRBV7-9 and TRBJ2-7; 8 bases agree with TRBD1. V lost 7 bases, J lost 3 bases, and 5 bases stayed unmatched. CDR3 size: 13 residues. Per the germline V gene, CDR1 is SEHNR and CDR2 is FQNEAQ (reference sequence).

This rearrangement joins TRBV10-1 to TRBJ1-1; tentative D call: TRBD1 (6 bases). The germline V gene encodes CDR1 WNHNN and CDR2 SYGVQD (reference sequence). The CDR3 loop spans 15 amino acids. V gave up 3 bases and J gave up 0 bases, with 11 bases separating them. CDR3 sequence reads: CASSDTGPMNTEAFF. DNA of the CDR3: TGCGCCAGCAGTGATACAGGGCCCATGAACACTGAAGCTTTCTTT.

As regards this clonotype: Without the conserved terminal phenylalanine or tryptophan, this CDR3 likely stems from a read error. DNA for the CDR3: TGTGCCAGCGGTGAAGCGGCAGGGAGGGGTTATTCACCCCTCCACTTG. This codes for CASGEAAGRGYSPLHL. The chain links TRBV2 to TRBJ1-6; TRBD1 might be the D (5 bases). There are 16 residues in the CDR3. Germline V CDR1 and CDR2: SNHLY, FYNNEI.

The J gene is TRBJ2-3, the V gene TRBV12-3 or TRBV12-4; 13 bases line up with TRBD2. Trimming cost V 5 bases and J 5 bases; bases outside gene matches: 10. The CDR3 consists of 17 residues. Here the CDR3 DNA reads TGTGCCAGCAGTCTCGGTGGACTAGCGGGAGCGGGAGATACGCAGTATTTT. Amino acid sequence: CASSLGGLAGAGDTQYF.

This clonotype has a handful of counts. V is TRBV27 and J is TRBJ2-5, with 11 bases lining up with TRBD2. V was clipped by 0 bases and J by 5 bases; unmatched bases: 8. Germline-derived CDR1 and CDR2 are MNHEY and SMNVEV (reference sequence). CDR3 length: 17 residues. This chain's CDR3 is CASSLSLLAGGRETQYF. The DNA of the CDR3 is TGTGCCAGCAGTTTATCGTTATTAGCGGGAGGGAGGGAGACCCAGTACTTC.

This clonotype was observed a few times. The V and J genes are TRBV12-3 or TRBV12-4 and TRBJ1-2; possible D gene TRBD1, 5 bases. V lost 1 base to trimming and J lost 4 bases, with 7 bases between them. The CDR3 is made up of 13 amino acids. The DNA of the CDR3 is TGTGCCAGCAGTTTAGTTACAGGCTATGGCTACACCTTC. Its translation: CASSLVTGYGYTF.

This clonotype came up many times. The chain recombines TRBV28 with TRBJ1-2; a possible D gene is TRBD1 (5 bases). The germline V and J ends were trimmed by 6 bases and 7 bases, with 15 bases remaining between them. This CDR3 spans 13 amino acids. Germline CDR1 is MDHEN and CDR2 is SYDVKM. The CDR3 is CASRSGFMSGYTF. The CDR3 DNA follows: TGTGCCAGCAGATCAGGGTTCATGAGTGGCTACACCTTC.